This T cell receptor beta chain was identified in a study of cytomegalovirus exposure and HLA in healthy donors. Study results and caveats: The study put 150 or so TCR beta chains on its list as cytomegalovirus-associated. Most TCR sequences proved rare, with some public TCRs found in many donors. Subsequent analysis of the approximately 110 validation repertoires found a tendency for first-cohort TCR clusters to co-occur.

About this clone itself: Its antigen is undetermined.

The donors were part of the validation cohort of 95 to 150 subjects. That cohort was separate from the first cohort, which comprised 500 to 850 subjects. CDR1 is SGHNT and CDR2 is YYREEE in the germline V gene (reference sequence). The length of the CDR3 is 13 residues. V was shortened by 1 base and J by 5 bases, with 9 bases between the two germline ends. Repertoires were generated with immunoSEQ multiplex PCR, while TCRdb's copy carries only in-frame clones and drops some. The sample includes hundreds of thousands of clones, roughly 84% of them seen just once. The sequence derives from a woman in her twenties or thirties in good health and CMV-seropositive. This chain joins TRBV5-4 and TRBJ2-5; D ambiguous. The sample taken for sequencing was PBMCs. CDR3 sequence: CASSLPVGETQYF. The CDR3, as DNA: TGTGCCAGCAGCTTGCCGGTGGGGGAGACCCAGTACTTC.